Each of the 7 T cell receptor beta chains below was sequenced from the same sample in a study of T cell responses to AZD1222 COVID-19 vaccine. TCRdb's table, derived via immunoSEQ multiplex PCR, lists solely in-frame clones and lacks some. The sample shows 84,000 or so clones, around nine tenths of them seen only once. The material was peripheral blood, obtained 28 days after the second AZD1222 dose. These receptors were collected from an adult who received the AZD1222 COVID-19 vaccine.

The J gene is TRBJ1-4, the V gene TRBV5-6, with D maybe TRBD1 (6 bases). The CDR3 spans 14 residues. Germline V gives CDR1 SGHDT, CDR2 YYEEEE. V was clipped by 4 bases and J by 0 bases, with 7 bases between them. Here the CDR3 reads CASSPGATNEKLFF. The CDR3 nucleotides read TGTGCCAGCAGCCCAGGGGCAACTAATGAAAAACTGTTTTTT.

This rearrangement joins TRBV20-1 to TRBJ1-5, with unresolved D. Trimming left V 3 bases short and J 5 bases short, with 11 bases between. This CDR3 comprises 13 residues. Germline V gives CDR1 DFQATT, CDR2 SNEGSKA (reference sequence). DNA of the CDR3: TGCAGTGCTAGTATCTCGGGCGATCAGCCCCAGCATTTT. Translating it yields CSASISGDQPQHF.

The table lists this clone with a count of one. The J gene is TRBJ1-1, the V gene TRBV3-1 (or the pseudogene TRBV3-2); D gene ambiguous. Trimming took off 1 base at V and 6 bases at J, with 12 bases between the two ends. CDR3 size: 14 residues. The germline gives CDR1 LGHDT, CDR2 YNNKEL (reference sequence). The DNA of the CDR3 is TGTGCCAGCAGCCAAGCGGACGCGGGAGCTGAAGCTTTCTTT. Translated: CASSQADAGAEAFF.

The chain couples TRBV12-5 to TRBJ2-7, with D possibly being TRBD1 or TRBD2 (5 bases each). CDR3 length equals 13 residues. Germline CDR1 LGHNT, CDR2 FRNRAP. V was pared by 10 bases and J by 1 base, with 14 bases between. CDR3 residues: CATRGAGSYEQYF. Written as DNA, the CDR3 is TGTGCTACCCGGGGCGCGGGTTCCTACGAGCAGTACTTC.

This chain connects TRBV11-3 to TRBJ2-5; no clear D gene. V lost 5 bases and J lost 5, with 9 bases in between. The CDR3 is 12 residues long. CDR1 and CDR2 from the germline V gene are SGHNT and YENEEA. The CDR3 region is CASSLPQETQYF. For the CDR3, the DNA is TGTGCCAGCAGCCTACCTCAGGAGACCCAGTACTTC.

The chain carries TRBV6-5 and TRBJ1-2, with D possibly TRBD1 on 6 matching bases. This CDR3 comprises 13 residues. CDR1 MNHEY and CDR2 SVGAGI come from the germline V gene. Trimming cost V 2 bases and J 8 bases, with 12 bases left between them. In DNA, the CDR3 is TGTGCCAGCAGTTACCCGGCAGGGGTGGGCTACACCTTC. Translating it yields CASSYPAGVGYTF.

This chain uses TRBV19 with TRBJ2-7; TRBD2 agrees at 8 bases. The J segment lost 0 bases and the V segment lost 4 bases, leaving 2 bases of the junction unmatched. The germline V gene has CDR1 LNHDA and CDR2 SQIVND (reference sequence). The CDR3 spans 14 residues. The CDR3 sequence is CASSKTSVSYEQYF. The CDR3 nucleotides are TGTGCCAGTAGTAAGACTAGCGTCTCCTACGAGCAGTACTTC.